This is a list of T cell receptor beta chains from one sample in a study of OX40 agonist ivuxolimab in advanced cancers. The method was immunoSEQ multiplex PCR; TCRdb's version includes in-frame clones alone and lacks a portion of them. The table shows approximately 58,000 clones, with more than 70% occurring only once. The material sequenced was CD4+ or CD8+ T cells sorted from blood, taken in a trial of the OX40 agonist ivuxolimab. The receptor source for this set is an adult with an advanced solid tumor such as melanoma, head and neck, liver or kidney cancer. Both conserved end residues are part of each CDR3. D genes are given only for firm matches. Expanded clones are given a class, and other clones once, few, many or no size at all.

cdr3_aa cdr3_nt v_call clone_size j_call cdr3_length d_call
CASSYSGGPYNEQFF TGTGCCAGCAGTTACAGCGGGGGCCCCTACAATGAGCAGTTCTTC TRBV6-5 once TRBJ2-1 15 TRBD2
CASSRDELQETQYF TGTGCCAGCAGCCGCGACGAGCTTCAAGAGACCCAGTACTTC TRBV4-2 - TRBJ2-5 14 -
CASSSGTGLGEQYF TGTGCCAGCAGTTCCGGGACAGGGTTAGGAGAGCAGTACTTC TRBV28 once TRBJ2-7 14 TRBD1
CASSERAQGDTIYF TGTGCCAGCAGTGAGAGGGCCCAGGGGGACACCATATATTTT TRBV2 few TRBJ1-3 14 TRBD1
CASSLRPAGEQYF TGTGCCAGCAGCTTACGACCCGCCGGGGAGCAGTACTTC TRBV7-3 - TRBJ2-7 13 -
CASSSPRVYTF TGTGCCAGCAGTTCGCCCCGTGTCTACACCTTC TRBV28 once TRBJ1-2 11 -
CASSLDPSYTGELFF TGTGCCAGCAGCTTAGACCCGTCTTACACCGGGGAGCTGTTTTTT TRBV7-2 once TRBJ2-2 15 -
CASSLGTGGADTQYF TGTGCCAGTAGTTTAGGGACAGGGGGCGCAGATACGCAGTATTTT TRBV19 - TRBJ2-3 15 TRBD1
CASRRENSPLHF TGTGCCAGCAGAAGAGAGAATTCACCCCTCCACTTT TRBV6-5 - TRBJ1-6 12 -
CASSLNGEGETQYF TGTGCCAGCAGCTTAAACGGAGAGGGGGAGACCCAGTACTTC TRBV7-2 - TRBJ2-5 14 -
CASSFLAGGRDTQYF TGTGCCAGCAGTTTCCTGGCGGGGGGGCGGGATACGCAGTATTTT TRBV27 - TRBJ2-3 15 TRBD2
CASSIALQGRSTEAFF TGTGCCAGTAGTATAGCCCTACAGGGAAGATCCACTGAAGCTTTCTTT TRBV19 - TRBJ1-1 16 -
CASSIGRLGASGELFF TGTGCCAGTAGTATAGGGCGACTAGGGGCCTCCGGGGAGCTGTTTTTT TRBV19 - TRBJ2-2 16 -
CASSTFQGRPEAFF TGCGCCAGCAGCACCTTTCAGGGGAGGCCTGAAGCTTTCTTT TRBV5-1 - TRBJ1-1 14 -
CATQGGTGSTGELFF TGTGCCACTCAGGGGGGGACAGGGAGCACCGGGGAGCTGTTTTTT TRBV19 - TRBJ2-2 15 TRBD1
CASSSGQSTDTQYF TGTGCCAGCAGCTCTGGACAGAGCACAGATACGCAGTATTTT TRBV7-2 - TRBJ2-3 14 -
CASSLVKGDSSGYGTDTQYF TGCGCCAGCAGCTTGGTAAAGGGAGACAGCTCTGGATATGGCACAGATACGCAGTATTTT TRBV5-1 - TRBJ2-3 20 -